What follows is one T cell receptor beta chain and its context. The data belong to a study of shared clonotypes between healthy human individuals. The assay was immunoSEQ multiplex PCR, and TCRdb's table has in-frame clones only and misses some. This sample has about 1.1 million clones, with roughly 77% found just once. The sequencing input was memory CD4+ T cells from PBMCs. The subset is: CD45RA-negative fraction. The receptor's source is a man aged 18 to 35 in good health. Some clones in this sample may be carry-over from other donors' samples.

Written as DNA, the CDR3 is TGTGCCAGCAGTGAATACCGGACGCCGAACACTGAAGCTTTCTTT. It encodes CASSEYRTPNTEAFF. V gene TRBV2 combines with J gene TRBJ1-1; no clear D gene. Looked up from germline, CDR1 is SNHLY and CDR2 is FYNNEI. The length of the CDR3 is 15 residues. The V gene lost 2 bases and the J gene lost 1 base, with 11 bases spanning the gap.